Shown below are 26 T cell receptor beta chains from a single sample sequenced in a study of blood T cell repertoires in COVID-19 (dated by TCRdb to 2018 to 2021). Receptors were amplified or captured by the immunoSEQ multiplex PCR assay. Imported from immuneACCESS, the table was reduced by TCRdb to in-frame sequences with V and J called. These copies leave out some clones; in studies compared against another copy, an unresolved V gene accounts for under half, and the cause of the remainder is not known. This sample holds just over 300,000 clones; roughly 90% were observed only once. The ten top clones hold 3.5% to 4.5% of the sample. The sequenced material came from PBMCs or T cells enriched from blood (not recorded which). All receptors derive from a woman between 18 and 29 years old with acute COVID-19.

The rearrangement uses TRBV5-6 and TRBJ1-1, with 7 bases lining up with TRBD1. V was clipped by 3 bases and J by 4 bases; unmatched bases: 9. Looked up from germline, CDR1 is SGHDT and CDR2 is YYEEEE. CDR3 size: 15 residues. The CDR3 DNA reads TGTGCCAGCAGCTCAGACAGGGAAGGGGGCACTGAAGCTTTCTTT. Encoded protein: CASSSDREGGTEAFF.

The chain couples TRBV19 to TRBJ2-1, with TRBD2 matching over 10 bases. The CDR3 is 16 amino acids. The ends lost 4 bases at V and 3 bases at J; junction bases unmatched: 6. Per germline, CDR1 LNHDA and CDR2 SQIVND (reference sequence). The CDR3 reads CASSTFLAGGYNEQFF. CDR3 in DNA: TGTGCCAGTAGTACGTTCTTAGCGGGGGGCTACAATGAGCAGTTCTTC.

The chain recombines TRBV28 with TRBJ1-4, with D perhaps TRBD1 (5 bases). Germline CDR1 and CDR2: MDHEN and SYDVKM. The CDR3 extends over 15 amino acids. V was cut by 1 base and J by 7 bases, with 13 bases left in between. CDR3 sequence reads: CASSLSQGMSEKLFF. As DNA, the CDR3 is TGTGCCAGCAGTTTATCCCAGGGAATGAGTGAAAAACTGTTTTTT. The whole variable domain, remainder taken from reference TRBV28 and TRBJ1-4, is DVKVTQSSRYLVKRTGEKVFLECVQDMDHENMFWYRQDPGLGLRLIYFSYDVKMKEKGDIPEGYSVSREKKERFSLILESASTNQTSMYLCASSLSQGMSEKLFFGSGTQLSVL.

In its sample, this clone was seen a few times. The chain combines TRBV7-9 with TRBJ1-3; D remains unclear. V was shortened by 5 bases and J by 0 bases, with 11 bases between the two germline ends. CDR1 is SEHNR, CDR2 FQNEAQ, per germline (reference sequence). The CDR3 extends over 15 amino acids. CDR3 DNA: TGTGCCAGCAGCCAAGACACTTTCTCTGGAAACACCATATATTTT. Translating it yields CASSQDTFSGNTIYF.

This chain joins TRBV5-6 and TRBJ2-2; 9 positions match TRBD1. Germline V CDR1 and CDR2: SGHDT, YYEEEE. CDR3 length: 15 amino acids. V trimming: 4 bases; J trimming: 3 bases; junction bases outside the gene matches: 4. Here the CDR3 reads CASSTWDRDTGELFF. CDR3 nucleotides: TGTGCCAGCAGCACCTGGGACAGGGACACCGGGGAGCTGTTTTTT.

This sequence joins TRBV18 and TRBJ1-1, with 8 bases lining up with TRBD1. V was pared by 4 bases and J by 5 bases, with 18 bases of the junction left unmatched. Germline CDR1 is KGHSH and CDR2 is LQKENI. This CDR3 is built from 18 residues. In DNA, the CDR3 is TGTGCCAGCTCACTCATAATAGGACAGGGACAGGCGGGGACTGAAGCTTTCTTT. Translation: CASSLIIGQGQAGTEAFF.

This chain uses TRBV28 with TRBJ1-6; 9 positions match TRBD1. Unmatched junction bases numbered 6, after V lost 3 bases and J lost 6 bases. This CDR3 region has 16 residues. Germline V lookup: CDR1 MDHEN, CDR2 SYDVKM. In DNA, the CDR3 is TGTGCCAGCAGTTTTCCACAGGGGGCGGTTAATTCACCCCTCCACTTT. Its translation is CASSFPQGAVNSPLHF.

The CDR3 here is CASSLTTGAIYEQYF. CDR3 sequence (DNA): TGTGCCAGCAGCTTAACGACAGGGGCTATCTACGAGCAGTACTTC. The V gene is TRBV7-3, the J gene TRBJ2-7; 8 bases map to TRBD1. Germline V CDR1 and CDR2: SGHTA, FQGTGA. The length of the CDR3 is 15 residues. Trimming at V came to 0 bases and at J to 3 bases, leaving 4 bases not matched to a gene.

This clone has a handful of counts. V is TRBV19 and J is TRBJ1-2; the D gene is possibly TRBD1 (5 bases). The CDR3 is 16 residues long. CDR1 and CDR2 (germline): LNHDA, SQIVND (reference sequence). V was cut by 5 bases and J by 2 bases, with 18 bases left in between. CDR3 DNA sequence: TGTGCCAGTAGTTCGAGGCAGGGTCTGGCGAACTATGGCTACACCTTC. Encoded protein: CASSSRQGLANYGYTF.

For the CDR3, the DNA is TGTGCCAGCAGTCCGATGGGAGATAATTCACCCCTCCACTTT. Translating it yields CASSPMGDNSPLHF. The genes are TRBV6-2 or TRBV6-3 and TRBJ1-6; no clear D gene. Germline V gene lookup returns CDR1 MNHEY and CDR2 SVGEGT. The CDR3 sequence is 14 residues long. The V end was cut by 5 bases, the J end by 5 bases, with 10 bases between.

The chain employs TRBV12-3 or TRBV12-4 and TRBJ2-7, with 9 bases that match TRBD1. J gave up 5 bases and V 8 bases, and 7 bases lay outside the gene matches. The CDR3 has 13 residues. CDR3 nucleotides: TGTGCCAGCGGAACCGGGACAGGGAACGAGCAGTACTTC. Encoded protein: CASGTGTGNEQYF.

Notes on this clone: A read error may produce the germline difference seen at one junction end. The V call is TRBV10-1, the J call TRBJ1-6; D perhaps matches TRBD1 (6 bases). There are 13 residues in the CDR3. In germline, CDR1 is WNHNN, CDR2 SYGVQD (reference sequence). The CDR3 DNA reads TGCGCCAGCAAGGAGACAGGAAATTCGCCCCTCCACTTT. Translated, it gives CASKETGNSPLHF.

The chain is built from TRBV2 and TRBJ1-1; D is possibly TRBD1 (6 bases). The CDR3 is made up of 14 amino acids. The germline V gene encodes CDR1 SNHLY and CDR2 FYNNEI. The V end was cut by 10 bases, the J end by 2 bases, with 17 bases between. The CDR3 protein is CATSKGGPNTEAFF. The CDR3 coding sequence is TGTGCCACCTCCAAGGGGGGGCCCAACACTGAAGCTTTCTTT.

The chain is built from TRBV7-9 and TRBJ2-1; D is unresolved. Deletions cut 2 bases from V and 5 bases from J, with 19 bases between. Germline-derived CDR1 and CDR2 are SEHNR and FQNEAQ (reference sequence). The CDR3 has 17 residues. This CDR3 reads CASSLLSARRKDNEQFF. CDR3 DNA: TGTGCCAGCAGCTTACTCAGCGCCCGTCGCAAGGACAATGAGCAGTTCTTC.

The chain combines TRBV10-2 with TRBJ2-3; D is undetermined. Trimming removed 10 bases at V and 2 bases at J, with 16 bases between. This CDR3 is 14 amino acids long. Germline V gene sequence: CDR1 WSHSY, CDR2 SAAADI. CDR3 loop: CATQEAASTDTQYF. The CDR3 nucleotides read TGCGCCACCCAAGAGGCCGCATCCACAGATACGCAGTATTTT.

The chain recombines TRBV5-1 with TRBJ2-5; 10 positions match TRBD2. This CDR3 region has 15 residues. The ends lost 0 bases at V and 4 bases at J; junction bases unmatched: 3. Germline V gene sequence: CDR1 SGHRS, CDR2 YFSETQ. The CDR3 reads CASSLASGSGETQYF. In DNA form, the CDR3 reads TGCGCCAGCAGCTTGGCTAGCGGGAGTGGAGAGACCCAGTACTTC.

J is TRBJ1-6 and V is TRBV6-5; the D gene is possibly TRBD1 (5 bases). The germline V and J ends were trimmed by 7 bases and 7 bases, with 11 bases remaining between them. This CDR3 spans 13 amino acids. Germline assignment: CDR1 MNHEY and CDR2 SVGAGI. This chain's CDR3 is CASTRQPNSPLHF. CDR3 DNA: TGTGCCAGCACTCGACAGCCAAATTCACCCCTCCACTTT.

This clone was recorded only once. The CDR3 DNA follows: TGTGCCAGCAGCCAACACGGAGGCACTGAAGCTTTCTTT. This encodes CASSQHGGTEAFF. The rearrangement links TRBV3-1 (or the pseudogene TRBV3-2) to TRBJ1-1; D uncertain. This CDR3 is built from 13 residues. V dropped 2 bases and J dropped 4 bases, with 8 bases sitting between them. CDR1 and CDR2 (germline): LGHDT, YNNKEL (reference sequence).

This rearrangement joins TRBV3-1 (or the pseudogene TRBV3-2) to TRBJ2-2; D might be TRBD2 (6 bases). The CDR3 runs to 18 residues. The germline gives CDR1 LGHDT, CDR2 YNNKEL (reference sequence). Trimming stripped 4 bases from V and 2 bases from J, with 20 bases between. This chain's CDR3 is CASSPLADGRVNTGELFF. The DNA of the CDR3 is TGTGCCAGCAGCCCCCTTGCGGACGGGAGAGTTAACACCGGGGAGCTGTTTTTT.

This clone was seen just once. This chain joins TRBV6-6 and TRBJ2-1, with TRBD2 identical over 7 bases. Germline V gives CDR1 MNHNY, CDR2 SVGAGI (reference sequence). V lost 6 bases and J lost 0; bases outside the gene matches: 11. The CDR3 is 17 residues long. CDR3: CASSRLSSGGSYNEQFF. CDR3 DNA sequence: TGTGCCAGCAGCCGACTTTCTAGCGGAGGCTCCTACAATGAGCAGTTCTTC.

The CDR3 DNA is TGTGCCAGCAGGGGACCGCAGCGGGAGGGCACCTACAATGAGCAGTTCTTC. Protein product: CASRGPQREGTYNEQFF. This chain uses TRBV7-6 with TRBJ2-1, with TRBD2 matching over 10 bases. Germline assignment: CDR1 SGHVS and CDR2 FNYEAQ. V gave up 6 bases and J gave up 2 bases; unmatched junction bases: 10. The CDR3 covers 17 residues.

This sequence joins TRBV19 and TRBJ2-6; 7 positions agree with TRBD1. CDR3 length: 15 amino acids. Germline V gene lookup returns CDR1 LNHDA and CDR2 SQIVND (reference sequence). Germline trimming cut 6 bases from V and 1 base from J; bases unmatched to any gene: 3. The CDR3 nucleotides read TGTGCCAGTAGCCCGACAGGGTCTGGGGCCAACGTCCTGACTTTC. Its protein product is CASSPTGSGANVLTF.

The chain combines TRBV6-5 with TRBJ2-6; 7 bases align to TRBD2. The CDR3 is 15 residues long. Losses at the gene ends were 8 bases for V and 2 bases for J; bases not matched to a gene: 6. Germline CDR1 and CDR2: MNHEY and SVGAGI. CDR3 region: CASRLGRAGANVLTF. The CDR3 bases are TGTGCCAGCCGCTTGGGGAGGGCTGGGGCCAACGTCCTGACTTTC.

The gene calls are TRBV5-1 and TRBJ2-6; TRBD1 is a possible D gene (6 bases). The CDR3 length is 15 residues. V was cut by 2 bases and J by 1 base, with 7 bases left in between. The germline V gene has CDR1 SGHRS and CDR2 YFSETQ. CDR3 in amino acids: CASSFTGSGANVLTF. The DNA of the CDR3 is TGCGCCAGCAGCTTTACAGGGTCTGGGGCCAACGTCCTGACTTTC.

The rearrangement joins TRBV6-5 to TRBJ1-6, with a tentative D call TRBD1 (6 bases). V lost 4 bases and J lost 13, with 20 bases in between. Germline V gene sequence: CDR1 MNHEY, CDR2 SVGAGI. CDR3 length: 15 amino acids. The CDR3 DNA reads TGTGCCAGCAGTTCGGGCCCGGGGGGGCGGTTGCCCCTCCACTTT. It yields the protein CASSSGPGGRLPLHF.

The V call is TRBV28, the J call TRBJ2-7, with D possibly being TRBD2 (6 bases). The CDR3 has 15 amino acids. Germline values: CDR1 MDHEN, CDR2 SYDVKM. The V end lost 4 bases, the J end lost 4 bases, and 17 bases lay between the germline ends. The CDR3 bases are TGTGCCAGCAGTTCCCCCATGCGGGGACTGTACGAGCAGTACTTC. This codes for CASSSPMRGLYEQYF.